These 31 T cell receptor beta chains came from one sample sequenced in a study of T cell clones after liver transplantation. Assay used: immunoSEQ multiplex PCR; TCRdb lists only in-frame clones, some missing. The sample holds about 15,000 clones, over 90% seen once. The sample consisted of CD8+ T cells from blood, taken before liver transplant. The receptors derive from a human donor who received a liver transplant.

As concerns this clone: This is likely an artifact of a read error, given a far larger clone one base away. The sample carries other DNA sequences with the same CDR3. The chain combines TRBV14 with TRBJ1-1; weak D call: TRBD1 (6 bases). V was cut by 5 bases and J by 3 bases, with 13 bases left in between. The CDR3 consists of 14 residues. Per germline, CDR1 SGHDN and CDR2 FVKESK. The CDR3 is CASSGGRGDTEAFF. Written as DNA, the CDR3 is TGTGCCAGCAGCGGGGGCAGGGGCGACACTGAAGCTTTCTTT.

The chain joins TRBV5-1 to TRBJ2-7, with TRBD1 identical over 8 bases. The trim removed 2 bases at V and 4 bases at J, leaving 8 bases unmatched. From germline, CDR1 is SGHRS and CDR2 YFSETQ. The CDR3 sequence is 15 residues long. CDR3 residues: CASSFSGGEAYEQYF. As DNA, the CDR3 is TGCGCCAGCAGCTTTTCAGGGGGCGAGGCGTACGAGCAGTACTTC.

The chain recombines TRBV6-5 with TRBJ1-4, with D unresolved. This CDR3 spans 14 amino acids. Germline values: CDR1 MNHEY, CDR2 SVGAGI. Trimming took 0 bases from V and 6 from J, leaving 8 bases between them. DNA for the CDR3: TGTGCCAGCAGTTACTCGGGGATTTATGAAAAACTGTTTTTT. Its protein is CASSYSGIYEKLFF.

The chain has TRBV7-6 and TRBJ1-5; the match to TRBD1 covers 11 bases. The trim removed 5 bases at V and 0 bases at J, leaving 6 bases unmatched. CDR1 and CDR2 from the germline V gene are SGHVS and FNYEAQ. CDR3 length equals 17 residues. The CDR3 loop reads CASSPGTGGYSNQPQHF. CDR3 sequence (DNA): TGTGCCAGCAGCCCCGGGACAGGGGGATATAGCAATCAGCCCCAGCATTTT. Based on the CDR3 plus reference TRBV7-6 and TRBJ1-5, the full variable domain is GAGVSQSPRYKVTKRGQDVALRCDPISGHVSLYWYRQALGQGPEFLTYFNYEAQQDKSGLPNDRFSAERPEGSISTLTIQRTEQRDSAMYRCASSPGTGGYSNQPQHFGDGTRLSIL.

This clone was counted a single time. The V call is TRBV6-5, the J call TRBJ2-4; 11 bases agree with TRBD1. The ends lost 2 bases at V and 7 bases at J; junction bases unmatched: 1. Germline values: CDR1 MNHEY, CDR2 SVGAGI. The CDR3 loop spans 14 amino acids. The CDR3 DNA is TGTGCCAGCAGTTACGGGGACAGGGGGAACATTCAGTACTTC. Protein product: CASSYGDRGNIQYF.

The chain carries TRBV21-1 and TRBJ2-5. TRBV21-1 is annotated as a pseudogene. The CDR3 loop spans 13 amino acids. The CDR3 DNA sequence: TGTGCCAGCAGCAAAGGTAGGGTCGAGACCCAGTACTTC. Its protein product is CASSKGRVETQYF.

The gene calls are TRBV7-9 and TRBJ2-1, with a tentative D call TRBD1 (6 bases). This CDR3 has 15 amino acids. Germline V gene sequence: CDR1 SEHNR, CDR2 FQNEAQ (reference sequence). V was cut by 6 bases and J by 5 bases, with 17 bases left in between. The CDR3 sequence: CASSFTGPGDNEQFF. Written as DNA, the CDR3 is TGTGCCAGCAGTTTTACAGGGCCAGGAGACAATGAGCAGTTCTTC.

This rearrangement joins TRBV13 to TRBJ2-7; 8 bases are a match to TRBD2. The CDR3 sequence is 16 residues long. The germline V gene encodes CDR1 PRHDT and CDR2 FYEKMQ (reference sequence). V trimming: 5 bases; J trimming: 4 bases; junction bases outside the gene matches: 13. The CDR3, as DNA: TGTGCCAGCAGCCCTGCTGTAGCGGGGCCCGGGTACGAGCAGTACTTC. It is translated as CASSPAVAGPGYEQYF.

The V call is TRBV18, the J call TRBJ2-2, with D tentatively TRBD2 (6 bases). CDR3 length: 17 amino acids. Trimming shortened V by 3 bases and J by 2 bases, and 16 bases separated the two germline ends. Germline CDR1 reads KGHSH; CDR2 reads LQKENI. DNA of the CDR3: TGTGCCAGCTCACCGGGCCCGGCGGGAACAAACACCGGGGAGCTGTTTTTT. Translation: CASSPGPAGTNTGELFF.

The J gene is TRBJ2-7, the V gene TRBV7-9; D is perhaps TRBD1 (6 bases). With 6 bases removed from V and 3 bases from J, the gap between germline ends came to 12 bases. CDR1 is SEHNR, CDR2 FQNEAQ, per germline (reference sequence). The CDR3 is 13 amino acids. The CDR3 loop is CASRPGHVYEQYF. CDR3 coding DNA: TGTGCCAGCAGACCGGGACACGTCTACGAGCAGTACTTC.

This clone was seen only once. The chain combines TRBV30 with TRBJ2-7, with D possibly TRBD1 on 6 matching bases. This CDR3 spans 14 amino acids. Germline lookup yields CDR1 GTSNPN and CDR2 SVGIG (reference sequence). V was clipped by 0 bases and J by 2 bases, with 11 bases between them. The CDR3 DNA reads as TGTGCCTGGAGTGTGGGGGCGGGCACCTACGAGCAGTACTTC. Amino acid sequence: CAWSVGAGTYEQYF.

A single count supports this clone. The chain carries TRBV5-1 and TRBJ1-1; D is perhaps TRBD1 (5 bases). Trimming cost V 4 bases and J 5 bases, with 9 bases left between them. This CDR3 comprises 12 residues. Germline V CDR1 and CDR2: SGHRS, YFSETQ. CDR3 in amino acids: CASSQEGTEAFF. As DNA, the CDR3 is TGCGCCAGCAGCCAGGAGGGGACTGAAGCTTTCTTT.

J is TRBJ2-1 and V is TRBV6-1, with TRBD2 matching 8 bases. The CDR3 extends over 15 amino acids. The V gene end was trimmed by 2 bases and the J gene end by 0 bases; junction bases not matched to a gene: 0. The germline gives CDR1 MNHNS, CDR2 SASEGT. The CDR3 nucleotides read TGTGCCAGCAGTGAACTAGCGGGCTCCTACAATGAGCAGTTCTTC. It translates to CASSELAGSYNEQFF.

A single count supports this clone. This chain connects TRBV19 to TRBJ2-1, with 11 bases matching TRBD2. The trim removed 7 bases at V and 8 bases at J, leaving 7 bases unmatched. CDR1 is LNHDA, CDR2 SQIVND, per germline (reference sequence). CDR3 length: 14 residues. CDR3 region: CASNVAGGPHEQFF. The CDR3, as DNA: TGTGCCAGTAACGTAGCGGGAGGGCCCCATGAGCAGTTCTTC.

CDR3 sequence (DNA): TGCGCCAGCAGTGAGTGGCTAGCGGCCGAGCAGTTCTTC. It specifies CASSEWLAAEQFF. The V gene is TRBV10-2, the J gene TRBJ2-1; 7 nucleotides agree with TRBD2. V lost 1 base to trimming and J lost 10 bases; unmatched junction nucleotides: 4. Germline lookup yields CDR1 WSHSY and CDR2 SAAADI. CDR3 length: 13 amino acids.

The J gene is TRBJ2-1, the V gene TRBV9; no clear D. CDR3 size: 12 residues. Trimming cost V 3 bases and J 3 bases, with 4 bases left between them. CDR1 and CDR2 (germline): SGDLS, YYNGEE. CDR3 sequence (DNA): TGTGCCAGCAGCGCGGTCTACAATGAGCAGTTCTTC. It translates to CASSAVYNEQFF.

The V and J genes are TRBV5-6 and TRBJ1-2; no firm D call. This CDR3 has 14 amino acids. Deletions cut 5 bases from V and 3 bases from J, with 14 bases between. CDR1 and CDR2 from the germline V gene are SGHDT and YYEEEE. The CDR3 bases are TGTGCCAGCAGGCCCCAAGGCAGCTACTATGGCTACACCTTC. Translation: CASRPQGSYYGYTF.

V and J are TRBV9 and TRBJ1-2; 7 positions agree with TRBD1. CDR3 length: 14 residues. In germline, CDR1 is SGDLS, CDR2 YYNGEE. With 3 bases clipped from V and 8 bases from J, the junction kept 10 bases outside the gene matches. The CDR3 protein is CASSEKGQMRGYTF. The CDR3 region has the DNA TGTGCCAGCAGCGAGAAGGGACAGATGCGCGGCTACACCTTC. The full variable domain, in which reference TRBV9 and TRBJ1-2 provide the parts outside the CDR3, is DSGVTQTPKHLITATGQRVTLRCSPRSGDLSVYWYQQSLDQGLQFLIQYYNGEERAKGNILERFSAQQFPDLHSELNLSSLELGDSALYFCASSEKGQMRGYTFGSGTRLTVV.

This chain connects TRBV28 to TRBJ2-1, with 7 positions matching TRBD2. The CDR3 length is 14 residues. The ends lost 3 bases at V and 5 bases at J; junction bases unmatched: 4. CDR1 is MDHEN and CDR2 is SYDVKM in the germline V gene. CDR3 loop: CASSFFLADNEQFF. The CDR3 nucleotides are TGTGCCAGCAGTTTTTTCCTAGCGGACAATGAGCAGTTCTTC.

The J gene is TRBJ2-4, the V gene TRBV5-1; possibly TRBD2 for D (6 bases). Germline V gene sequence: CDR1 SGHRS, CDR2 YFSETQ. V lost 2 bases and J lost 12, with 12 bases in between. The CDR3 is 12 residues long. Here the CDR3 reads CASSLSGDDQYF. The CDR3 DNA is TGCGCCAGCAGCTTATCGGGGGATGATCAGTACTTC.

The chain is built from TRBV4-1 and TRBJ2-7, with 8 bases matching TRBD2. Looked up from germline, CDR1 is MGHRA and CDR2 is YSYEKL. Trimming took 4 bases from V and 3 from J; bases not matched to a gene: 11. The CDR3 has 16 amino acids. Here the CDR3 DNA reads TGCGCCAGCAGCCCGATGGAGGCGGGAGGAATCTACGAGCAGTACTTC. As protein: CASSPMEAGGIYEQYF.

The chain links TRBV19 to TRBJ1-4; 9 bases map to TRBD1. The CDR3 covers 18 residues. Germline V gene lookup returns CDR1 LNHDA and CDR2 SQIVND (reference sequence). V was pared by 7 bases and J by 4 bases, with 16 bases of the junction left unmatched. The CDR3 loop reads CASTQGQGVEYGNEKLFF. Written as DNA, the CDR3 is TGTGCCAGTACTCAGGGACAGGGAGTGGAATATGGTAATGAAAAACTGTTTTTT.

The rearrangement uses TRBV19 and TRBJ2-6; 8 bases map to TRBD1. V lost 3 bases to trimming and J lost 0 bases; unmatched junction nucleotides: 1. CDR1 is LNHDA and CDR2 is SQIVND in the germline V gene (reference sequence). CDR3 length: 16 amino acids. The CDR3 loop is CASSITGGSGANVLTF. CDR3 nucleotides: TGTGCCAGTAGTATCACAGGGGGCTCTGGGGCCAACGTCCTGACTTTC.

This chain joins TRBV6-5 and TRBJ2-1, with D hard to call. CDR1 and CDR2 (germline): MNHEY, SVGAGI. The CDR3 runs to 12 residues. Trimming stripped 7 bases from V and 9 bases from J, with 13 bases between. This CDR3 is CASISDRREQFF. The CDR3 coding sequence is TGTGCCAGCATTTCAGATCGGCGTGAGCAGTTCTTC.

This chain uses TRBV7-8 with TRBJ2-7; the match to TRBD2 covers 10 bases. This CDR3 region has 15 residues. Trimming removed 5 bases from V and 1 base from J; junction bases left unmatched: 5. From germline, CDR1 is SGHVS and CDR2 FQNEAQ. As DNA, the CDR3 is TGTGCCAGCAGCCCGCTAGCGGGAGTTTCCTACGAGCAGTACTTC. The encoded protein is CASSPLAGVSYEQYF.

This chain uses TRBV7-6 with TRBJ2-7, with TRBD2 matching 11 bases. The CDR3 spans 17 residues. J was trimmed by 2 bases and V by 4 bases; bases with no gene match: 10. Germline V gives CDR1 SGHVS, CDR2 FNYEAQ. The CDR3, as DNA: TGTGCCAGCAGCTCCGCGGGACTAGCGGAAATACCCTACGAGCAGTACTTC. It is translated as CASSSAGLAEIPYEQYF.

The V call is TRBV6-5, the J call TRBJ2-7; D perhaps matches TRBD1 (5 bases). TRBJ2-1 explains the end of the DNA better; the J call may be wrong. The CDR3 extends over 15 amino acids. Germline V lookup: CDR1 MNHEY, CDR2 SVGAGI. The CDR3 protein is CASSYEGHSYNEQFF. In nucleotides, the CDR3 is TGTGCCAGCAGTTATGAAGGACACTCCTACAATGAGCAGTTCTTC.

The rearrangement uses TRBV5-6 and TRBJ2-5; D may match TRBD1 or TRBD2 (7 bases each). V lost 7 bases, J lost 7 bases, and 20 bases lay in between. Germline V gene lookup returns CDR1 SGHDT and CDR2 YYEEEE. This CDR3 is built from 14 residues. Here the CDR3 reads CASAGGGLVGTQYF. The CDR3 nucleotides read TGTGCCAGCGCAGGGGGGGGCCTAGTAGGGACCCAGTACTTC.

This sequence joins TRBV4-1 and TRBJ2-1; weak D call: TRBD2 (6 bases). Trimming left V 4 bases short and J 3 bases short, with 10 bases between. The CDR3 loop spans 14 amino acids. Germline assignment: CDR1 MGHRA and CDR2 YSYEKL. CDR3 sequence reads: CASSPGDFYNEQFF. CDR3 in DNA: TGCGCCAGCAGCCCGGGGGACTTCTACAATGAGCAGTTCTTC.

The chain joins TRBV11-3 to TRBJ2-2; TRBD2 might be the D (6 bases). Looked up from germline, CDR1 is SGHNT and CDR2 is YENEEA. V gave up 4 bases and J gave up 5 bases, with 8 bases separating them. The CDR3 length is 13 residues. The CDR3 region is CASSSGETGELFF. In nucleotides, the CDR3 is TGTGCCAGCAGCTCGGGGGAAACCGGGGAGCTGTTTTTT. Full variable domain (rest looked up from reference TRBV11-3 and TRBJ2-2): EAGVVQSPRYKIIEKKQPVAFWCNPISGHNTLYWYLQNLGQGPELLIRYENEEAVDDSQLPKDRFSAERLKGVDSTLKIQPAELGDSAVYLCASSSGETGELFFGEGSRLTVL.

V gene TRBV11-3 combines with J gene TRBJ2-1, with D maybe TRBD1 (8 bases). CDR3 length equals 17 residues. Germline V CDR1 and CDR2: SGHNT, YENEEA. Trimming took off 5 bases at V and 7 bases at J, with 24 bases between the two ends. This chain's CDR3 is CASSHRGGAGVWNEQFF. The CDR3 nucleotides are TGTGCCAGCAGCCACAGGGGGGGAGCAGGGGTATGGAATGAGCAGTTCTTC.